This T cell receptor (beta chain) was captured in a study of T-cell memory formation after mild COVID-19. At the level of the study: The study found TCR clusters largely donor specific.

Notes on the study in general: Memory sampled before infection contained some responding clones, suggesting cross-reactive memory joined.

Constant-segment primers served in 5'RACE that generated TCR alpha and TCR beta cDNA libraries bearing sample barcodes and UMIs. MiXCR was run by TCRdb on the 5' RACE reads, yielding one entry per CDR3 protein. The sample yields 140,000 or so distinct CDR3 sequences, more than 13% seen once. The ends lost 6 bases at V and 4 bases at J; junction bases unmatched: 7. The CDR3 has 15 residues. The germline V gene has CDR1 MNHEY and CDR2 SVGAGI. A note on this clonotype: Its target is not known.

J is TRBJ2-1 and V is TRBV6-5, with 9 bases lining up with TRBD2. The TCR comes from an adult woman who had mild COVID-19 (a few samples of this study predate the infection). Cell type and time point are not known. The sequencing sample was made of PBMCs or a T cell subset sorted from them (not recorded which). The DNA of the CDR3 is TGTGCCAGCAGACCCGCGGGAGGGGGTTACAATGAGCAGTTCTTC. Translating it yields CASRPAGGGYNEQFF.